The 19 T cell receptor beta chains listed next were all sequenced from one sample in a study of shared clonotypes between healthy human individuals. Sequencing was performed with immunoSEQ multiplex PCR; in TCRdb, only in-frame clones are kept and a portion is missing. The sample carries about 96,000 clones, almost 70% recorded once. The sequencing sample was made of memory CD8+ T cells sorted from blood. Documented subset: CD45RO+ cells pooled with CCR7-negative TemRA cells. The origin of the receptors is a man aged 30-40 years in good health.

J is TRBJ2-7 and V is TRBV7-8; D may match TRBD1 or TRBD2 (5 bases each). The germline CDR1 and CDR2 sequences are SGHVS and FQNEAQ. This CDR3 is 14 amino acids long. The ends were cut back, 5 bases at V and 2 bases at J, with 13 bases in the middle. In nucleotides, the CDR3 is TGTGCCAGCAGCCACGCTTCGGGGCCCTACGAGCAGTACTTC. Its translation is CASSHASGPYEQYF.

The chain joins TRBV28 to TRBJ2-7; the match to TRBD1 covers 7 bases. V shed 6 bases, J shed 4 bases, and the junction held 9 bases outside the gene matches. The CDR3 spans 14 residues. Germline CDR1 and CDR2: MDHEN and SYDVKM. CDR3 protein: CASSSNRDSYEQYF. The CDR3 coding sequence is TGTGCCAGCAGCTCGAATAGGGACAGTTACGAGCAGTACTTC.

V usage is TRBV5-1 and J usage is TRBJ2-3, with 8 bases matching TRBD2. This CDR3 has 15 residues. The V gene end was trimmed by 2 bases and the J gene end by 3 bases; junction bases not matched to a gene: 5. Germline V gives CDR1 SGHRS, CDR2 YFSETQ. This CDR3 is CASSFSGSNTDTQYF. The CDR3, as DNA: TGCGCCAGCAGCTTCAGCGGGAGTAATACAGATACGCAGTATTTT.

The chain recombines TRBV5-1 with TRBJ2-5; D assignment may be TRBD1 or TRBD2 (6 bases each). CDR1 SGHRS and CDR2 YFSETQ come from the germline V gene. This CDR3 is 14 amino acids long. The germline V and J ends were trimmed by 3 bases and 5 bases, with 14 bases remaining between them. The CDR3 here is CASSWGAGLETQYF. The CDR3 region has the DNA TGCGCCAGCAGCTGGGGGGCAGGGCTGGAGACCCAGTACTTC.

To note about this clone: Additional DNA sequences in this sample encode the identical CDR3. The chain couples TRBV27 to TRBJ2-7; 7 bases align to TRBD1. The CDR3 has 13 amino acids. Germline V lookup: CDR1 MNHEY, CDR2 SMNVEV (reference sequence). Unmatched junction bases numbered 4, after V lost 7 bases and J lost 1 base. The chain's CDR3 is CASTDRVSYEQYF. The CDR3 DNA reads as TGTGCCAGCACAGACAGGGTTTCCTACGAGCAGTACTTC.

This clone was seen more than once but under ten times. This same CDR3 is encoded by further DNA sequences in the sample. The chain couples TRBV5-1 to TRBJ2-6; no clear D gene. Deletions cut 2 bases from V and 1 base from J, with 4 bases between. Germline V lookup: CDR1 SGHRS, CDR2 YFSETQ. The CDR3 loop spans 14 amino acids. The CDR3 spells CASSLGSGANVLTF. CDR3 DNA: TGCGCCAGCAGCTTAGGATCTGGGGCCAACGTCCTGACTTTC.

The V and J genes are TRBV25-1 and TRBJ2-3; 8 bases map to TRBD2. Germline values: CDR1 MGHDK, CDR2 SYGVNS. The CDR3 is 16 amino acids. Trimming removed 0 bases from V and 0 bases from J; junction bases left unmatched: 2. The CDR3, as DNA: TGTGCCAGCAGTGAATACCTAGCGGGCAGCACAGATACGCAGTATTTT. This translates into CASSEYLAGSTDTQYF.

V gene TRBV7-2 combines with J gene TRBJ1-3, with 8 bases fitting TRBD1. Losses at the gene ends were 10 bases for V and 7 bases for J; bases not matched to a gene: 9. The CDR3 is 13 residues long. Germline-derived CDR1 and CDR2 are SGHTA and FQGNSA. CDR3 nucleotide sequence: TGTGCCACCTCCAGGGGGCAGATCAACACCATATATTTT. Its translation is CATSRGQINTIYF. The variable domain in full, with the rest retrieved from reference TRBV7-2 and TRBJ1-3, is GAGVSQSPSNKVTEKGKDVELRCDPISGHTALYWYRQSLGQGLEFLIYFQGNSAPDKSGLPSDRFSAERTGGSVSTLTIQRTQQEDSAVYLCATSRGQINTIYFGEGSWLTVV.

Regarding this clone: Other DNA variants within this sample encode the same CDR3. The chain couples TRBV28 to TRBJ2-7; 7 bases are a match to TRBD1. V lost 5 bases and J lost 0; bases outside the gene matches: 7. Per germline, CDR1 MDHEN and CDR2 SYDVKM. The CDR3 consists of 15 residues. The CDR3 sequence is CASSPWTGSSYEQYF. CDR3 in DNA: TGTGCCAGCAGTCCCTGGACAGGAAGCTCCTACGAGCAGTACTTC.

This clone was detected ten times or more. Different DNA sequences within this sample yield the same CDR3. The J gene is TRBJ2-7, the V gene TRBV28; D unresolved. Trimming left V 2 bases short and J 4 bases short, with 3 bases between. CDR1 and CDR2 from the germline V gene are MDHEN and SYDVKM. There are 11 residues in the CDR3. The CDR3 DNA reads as TGTGCCAGCAGTTTAAATTACGAGCAGTACTTC. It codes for CASSLNYEQYF.

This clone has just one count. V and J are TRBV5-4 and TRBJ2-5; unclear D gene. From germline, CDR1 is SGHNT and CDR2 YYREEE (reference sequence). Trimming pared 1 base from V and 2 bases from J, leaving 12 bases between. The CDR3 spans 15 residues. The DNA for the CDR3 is TGTGCCAGCAGCTTGAGTGCAGCGCCACAAGAGACCCAGTACTTC. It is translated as CASSLSAAPQETQYF.

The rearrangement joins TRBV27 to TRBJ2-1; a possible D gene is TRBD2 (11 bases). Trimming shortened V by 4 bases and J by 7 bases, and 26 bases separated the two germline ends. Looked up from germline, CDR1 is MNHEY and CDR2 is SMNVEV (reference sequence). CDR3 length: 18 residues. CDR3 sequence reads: CASSSRDRGTSGGNEQFF. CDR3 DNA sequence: TGTGCCAGCAGTTCCCGGGACAGGGGTACTAGCGGGGGAAATGAGCAGTTCTTC.

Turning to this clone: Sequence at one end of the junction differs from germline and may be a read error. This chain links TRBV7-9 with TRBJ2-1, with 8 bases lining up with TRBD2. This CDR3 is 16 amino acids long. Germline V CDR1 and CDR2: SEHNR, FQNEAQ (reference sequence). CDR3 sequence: CASSLALAGSYNEQFF. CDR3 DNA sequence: TGTGCCAGCAGCCTAGCCTTAGCGGGATCTTACAATGAGCAGTTCTTC.

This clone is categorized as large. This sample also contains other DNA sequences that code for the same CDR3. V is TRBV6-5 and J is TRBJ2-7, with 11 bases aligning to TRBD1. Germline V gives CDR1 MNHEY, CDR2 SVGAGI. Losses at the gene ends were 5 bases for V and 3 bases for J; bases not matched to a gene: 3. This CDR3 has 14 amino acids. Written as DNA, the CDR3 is TGTGCCAGCAGTACCGGGACAGGGGGCTACGAGCAGTACTTC. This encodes CASSTGTGGYEQYF.

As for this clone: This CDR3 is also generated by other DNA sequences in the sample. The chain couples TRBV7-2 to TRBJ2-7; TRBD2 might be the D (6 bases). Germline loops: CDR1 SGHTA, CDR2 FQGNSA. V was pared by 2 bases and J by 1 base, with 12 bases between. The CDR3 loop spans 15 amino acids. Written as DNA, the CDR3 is TGTGCCAGCAGCTTAAGGCGGGGTTCGTCCTACGAGCAGTACTTC. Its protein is CASSLRRGSSYEQYF.

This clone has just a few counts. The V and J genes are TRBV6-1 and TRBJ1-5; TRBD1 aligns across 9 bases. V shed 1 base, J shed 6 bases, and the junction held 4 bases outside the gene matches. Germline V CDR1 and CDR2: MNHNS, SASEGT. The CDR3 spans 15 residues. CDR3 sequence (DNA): TGTGCCAGCAGTGAAGGGGGACAGGGAAGTCAGCCCCAGCATTTT. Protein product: CASSEGGQGSQPQHF.

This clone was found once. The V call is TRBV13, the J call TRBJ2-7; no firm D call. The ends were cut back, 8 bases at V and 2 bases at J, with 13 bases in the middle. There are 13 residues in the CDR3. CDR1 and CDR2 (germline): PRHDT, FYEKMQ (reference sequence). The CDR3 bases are TGTGCCAGCTCTGCTGGTGGAACCTACGAGCAGTACTTC. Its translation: CASSAGGTYEQYF.

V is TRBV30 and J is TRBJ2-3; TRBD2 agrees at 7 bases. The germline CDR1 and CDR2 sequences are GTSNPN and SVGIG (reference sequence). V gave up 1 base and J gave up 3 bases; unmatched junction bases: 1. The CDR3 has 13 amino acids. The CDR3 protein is CAWSEAGTDTQYF. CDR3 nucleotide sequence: TGTGCCTGGAGTGAAGCGGGAACAGATACGCAGTATTTT.

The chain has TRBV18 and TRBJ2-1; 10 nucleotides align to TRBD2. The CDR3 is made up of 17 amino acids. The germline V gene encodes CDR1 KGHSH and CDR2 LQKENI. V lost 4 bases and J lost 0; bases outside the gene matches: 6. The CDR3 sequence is CASSLGGLADSYNEQFF. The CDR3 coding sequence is TGTGCCAGCTCACTCGGTGGACTAGCGGACTCCTACAATGAGCAGTTCTTC.